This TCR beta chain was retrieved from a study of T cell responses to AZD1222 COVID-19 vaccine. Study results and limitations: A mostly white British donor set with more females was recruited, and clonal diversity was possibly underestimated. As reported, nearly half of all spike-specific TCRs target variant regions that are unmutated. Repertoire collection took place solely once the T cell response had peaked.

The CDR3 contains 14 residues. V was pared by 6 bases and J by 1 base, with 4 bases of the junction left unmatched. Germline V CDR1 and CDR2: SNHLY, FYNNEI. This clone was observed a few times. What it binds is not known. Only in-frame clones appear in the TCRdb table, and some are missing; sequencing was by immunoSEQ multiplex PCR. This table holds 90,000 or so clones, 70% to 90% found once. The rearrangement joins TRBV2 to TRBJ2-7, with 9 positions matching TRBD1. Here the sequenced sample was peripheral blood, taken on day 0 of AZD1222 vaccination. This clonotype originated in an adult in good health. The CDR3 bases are TGTGCCAGCAGAGCCGGGACAGGGTCCTACGAGCAGTACTTC. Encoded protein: CASRAGTGSYEQYF.